The 8 T cell receptor beta chains below all came from one sample that was sequenced in a study of T cell responses to AZD1222 COVID-19 vaccine (TCRdb year 2021). Libraries were prepared through the immunoSEQ multiplex PCR assay. The source is immuneACCESS, and TCRdb retained only in-frame sequences with V and J called. Part of the clones is not carried over; for the studies checked, unresolved V genes explain less than half of this, and the remainder is unexplained. The sample contains 120,000 to 150,000 clones, almost 90% of them found a single time. The top ten hold 3% to 4.5% of the sample. Read against the paper, the sample's time point label means: baseline before first vaccination. Specimen: peripheral blood, collected on day 0 of AZD1222 vaccination. The receptors shown here come from an adult in good health.

The genes are TRBV6-5 and TRBJ1-1, with unresolved D. Germline lookup yields CDR1 MNHEY and CDR2 SVGAGI. The CDR3 has 11 residues. Trimming cost V 2 bases and J 5 bases, with 3 bases left between them. This CDR3 reads CASSYGTEAFF. CDR3 coding DNA: TGTGCCAGCAGTTACGGGACTGAAGCTTTCTTT.

In DNA form, the CDR3 reads TGTGCCAGCAGTTCCCGTTCGCAAGGTTTCTACGAGCAGTACTTC. It encodes CASSSRSQGFYEQYF. The genes are TRBV28 and TRBJ2-7, with D uncertain. V was trimmed by 4 bases and J by 3 bases, leaving 16 bases between them. The V gene's germline CDR1 is MDHEN and CDR2 SYDVKM. The CDR3 sequence is 15 residues long. Using reference TRBV28 and TRBJ2-7 for the parts outside the CDR3, the full variable domain is DVKVTQSSRYLVKRTGEKVFLECVQDMDHENMFWYRQDPGLGLRLIYFSYDVKMKEKGDIPEGYSVSREKKERFSLILESASTNQTSMYLCASSSRSQGFYEQYFGPGTRLTVT.

The gene calls are TRBV5-1 and TRBJ2-7, with D perhaps matching TRBD1 or TRBD2 (5 bases each). Germline assignment: CDR1 SGHRS and CDR2 YFSETQ. The CDR3 has 15 amino acids. V was pared by 0 bases and J by 5 bases, with 15 bases between. CDR3 DNA sequence: TGCGCCAGCAGCTTGGGGGGGTCCCCTCTAAACGAGCAGTACTTC. It specifies CASSLGGSPLNEQYF. Drawing the rest from reference TRBV5-1 and TRBJ2-7, the complete variable domain is KAGVTQTPRYLIKTRGQQVTLSCSPISGHRSVSWYQQTPGQGLQFLFEYFSETQRNKGNFPGRFSGRQFSNSRSEMNVSTLELGDSALYLCASSLGGSPLNEQYFGPGTRLTVT.

The gene calls are TRBV5-6 and TRBJ2-2, with TRBD1 matching 7 bases. This CDR3 spans 15 amino acids. Germline CDR1 SGHDT, CDR2 YYEEEE. V dropped 4 bases and J dropped 3; count of bases not matched to a gene: 6. CDR3 sequence (DNA): TGTGCCAGCAGCCGATGGGACAGATACACCGGGGAGCTGTTTTTT. It translates to CASSRWDRYTGELFF.

The chain recombines TRBV30 with TRBJ1-4; 7 bases are shared with TRBD1. CDR3 length equals 16 residues. CDR1 is GTSNPN, CDR2 SVGIG, per germline (reference sequence). V shed 8 bases and J 0 bases; nucleotides not matched to a gene: 12. The CDR3 here is CARTQGSGATNEKLFF. The CDR3 DNA reads as TGTGCCAGAACACAGGGGAGTGGGGCAACTAATGAAAAACTGTTTTTT.

The V call is TRBV4-1, the J call TRBJ2-7; maybe TRBD1 (5 bases). The V and J ends lost 1 base and 4 bases respectively, with 11 bases between them. The CDR3 is 14 amino acids. The germline V gene has CDR1 MGHRA and CDR2 YSYEKL. Here the CDR3 DNA reads TGCGCCAGCAGCCAAGGATCAGGGAATTACGAGCAGTACTTC. As protein: CASSQGSGNYEQYF.

The gene calls are TRBV5-4 and TRBJ2-7; 10 positions match TRBD2. There are 15 residues in the CDR3. Germline V gene lookup returns CDR1 SGHNT and CDR2 YYREEE (reference sequence). With V trimmed by 1 base and J by 4 bases, 5 bases remained unmatched. In DNA, the CDR3 is TGTGCCAGCAGCTTGTCTAGCGGGAGTGTATACGAGCAGTACTTC. Translated, it gives CASSLSSGSVYEQYF.

The chain joins TRBV5-4 to TRBJ1-1, with D maybe TRBD1 (5 bases). Germline V gene sequence: CDR1 SGHNT, CDR2 YYREEE (reference sequence). The CDR3 runs to 14 residues. The V end lost 4 bases, the J end lost 1 base, and 11 bases lay between the germline ends. DNA of the CDR3: TGTGCCAGCAGCCCCGACAGAGAGAACACTGAAGCTTTCTTT. Protein sequence: CASSPDRENTEAFF.